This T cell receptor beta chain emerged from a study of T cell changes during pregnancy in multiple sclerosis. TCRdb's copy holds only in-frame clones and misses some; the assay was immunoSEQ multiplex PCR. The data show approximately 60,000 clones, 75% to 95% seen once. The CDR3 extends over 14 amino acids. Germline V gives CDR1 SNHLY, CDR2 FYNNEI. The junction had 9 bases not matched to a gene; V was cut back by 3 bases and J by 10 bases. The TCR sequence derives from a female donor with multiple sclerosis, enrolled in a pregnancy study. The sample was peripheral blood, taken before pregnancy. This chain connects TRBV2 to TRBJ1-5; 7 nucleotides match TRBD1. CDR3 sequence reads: CASSESRGNGPQHF. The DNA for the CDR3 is TGTGCCAGCAGTGAGAGCAGGGGGAATGGTCCCCAGCATTTT.